Given below is one TCR beta chain in context. Trimming took off 5 bases at V and 5 bases at J, with 8 bases between the two ends. Germline CDR1 is SGHRS and CDR2 is YFSETQ. CDR3 length equals 13 residues. Using immunoSEQ multiplex PCR, the repertoire was profiled, and TCRdb retains in-frame clones only, with some absent. This table holds 200,000 or so clones, 75% to 90% found once. This sample stems from a study of blood T cell repertoires in COVID-19. The receptor was isolated from a woman aged 18-29 years in a cohort exposed to, infected with or recovered from COVID-19 (not recorded which). This chain links TRBV5-1 with TRBJ1-6; a weak D match, TRBD1 (5 bases). Sequencing was carried out using PBMCs or T cells enriched from blood (not recorded which). The CDR3 loop is CASRRGNNSPLHF. DNA for the CDR3: TGCGCCAGCAGGCGGGGGAATAATTCACCCCTCCACTTT.